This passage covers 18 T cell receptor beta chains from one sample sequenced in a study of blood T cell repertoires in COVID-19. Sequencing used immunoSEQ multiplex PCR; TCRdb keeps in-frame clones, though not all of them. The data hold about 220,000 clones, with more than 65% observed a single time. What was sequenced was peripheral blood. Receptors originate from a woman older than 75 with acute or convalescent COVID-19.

The CDR3 spells CASSQVFRGLGTEAFF. CDR3 DNA sequence: TGCGCCAGCAGCCAAGTATTTAGGGGGCTAGGCACTGAAGCTTTCTTT. J is TRBJ1-1 and V is TRBV4-1, with 7 bases lining up with TRBD1. The V gene's germline CDR1 is MGHRA and CDR2 YSYEKL. The CDR3 runs to 16 residues. V gave up 1 base and J gave up 4 bases; unmatched junction bases: 9.

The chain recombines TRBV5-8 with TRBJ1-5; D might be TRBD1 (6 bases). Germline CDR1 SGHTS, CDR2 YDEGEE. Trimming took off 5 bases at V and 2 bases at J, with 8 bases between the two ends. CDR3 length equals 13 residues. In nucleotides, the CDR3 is TGTGCCAGCAGTCGACAGGGCAATCAGCCCCAGCATTTT. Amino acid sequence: CASSRQGNQPQHF.

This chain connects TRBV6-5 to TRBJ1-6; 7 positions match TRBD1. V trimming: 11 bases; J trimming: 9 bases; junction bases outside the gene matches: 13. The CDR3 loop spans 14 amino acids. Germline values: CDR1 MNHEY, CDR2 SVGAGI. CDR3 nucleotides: TGTGCCGGTACAGGGGCGCCTGAGGGTTCACCCCTCCACTTT. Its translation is CAGTGAPEGSPLHF.

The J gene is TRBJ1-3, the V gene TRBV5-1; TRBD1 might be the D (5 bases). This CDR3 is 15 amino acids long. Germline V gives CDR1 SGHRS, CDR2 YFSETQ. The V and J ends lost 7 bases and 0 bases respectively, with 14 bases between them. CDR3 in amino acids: CASGGVGGSGNTIYF. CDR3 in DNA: TGCGCCAGCGGAGGGGTGGGGGGCTCTGGAAACACCATATATTTT.

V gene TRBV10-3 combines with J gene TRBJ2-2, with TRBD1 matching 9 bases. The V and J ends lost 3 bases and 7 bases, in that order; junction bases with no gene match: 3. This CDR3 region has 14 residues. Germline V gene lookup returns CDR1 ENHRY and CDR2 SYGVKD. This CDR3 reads CAISEQGAYGELFF. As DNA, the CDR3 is TGTGCCATCAGTGAACAGGGGGCGTACGGGGAGCTGTTTTTT.

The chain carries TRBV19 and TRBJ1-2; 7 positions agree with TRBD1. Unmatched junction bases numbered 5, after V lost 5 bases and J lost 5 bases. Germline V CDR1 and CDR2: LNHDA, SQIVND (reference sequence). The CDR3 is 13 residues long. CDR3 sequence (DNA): TGTGCCAGTAGTGCACCGACAGGGTATGGCTACACCTTC. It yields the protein CASSAPTGYGYTF.

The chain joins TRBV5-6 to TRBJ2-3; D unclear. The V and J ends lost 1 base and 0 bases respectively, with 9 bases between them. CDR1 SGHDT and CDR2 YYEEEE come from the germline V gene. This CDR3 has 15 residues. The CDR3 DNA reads TGTGCCAGCAGCTTGTTCGACAAAAGCACAGATACGCAGTATTTT. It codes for CASSLFDKSTDTQYF.

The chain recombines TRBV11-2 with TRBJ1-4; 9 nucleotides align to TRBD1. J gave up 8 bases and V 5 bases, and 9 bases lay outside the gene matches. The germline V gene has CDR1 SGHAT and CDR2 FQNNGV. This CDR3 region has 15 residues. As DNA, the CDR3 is TGTGCCAGCAGCACGGATAAGGGACAGGGAGAAAAACTGTTTTTT. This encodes CASSTDKGQGEKLFF. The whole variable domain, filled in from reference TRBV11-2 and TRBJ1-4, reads EAGVAQSPRYKIIEKRQSVAFWCNPISGHATLYWYQQILGQGPKLLIQFQNNGVVDDSQLPKDRFSAERLKGVDSTLKIQPAKLEDSAVYLCASSTDKGQGEKLFFGSGTQLSVL.

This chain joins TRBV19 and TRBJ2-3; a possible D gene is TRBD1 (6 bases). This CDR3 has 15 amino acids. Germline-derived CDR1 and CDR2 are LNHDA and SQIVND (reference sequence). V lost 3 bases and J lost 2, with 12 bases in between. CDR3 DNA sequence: TGTGCCAGTAGTATCCGGGACACCGACACAGATACGCAGTATTTT. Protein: CASSIRDTDTDTQYF.

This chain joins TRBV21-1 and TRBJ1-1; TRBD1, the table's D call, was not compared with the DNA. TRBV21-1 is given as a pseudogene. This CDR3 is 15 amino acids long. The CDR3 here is CASSVRQGGRTEAFF. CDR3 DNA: TGTGCCAGCAGCGTAAGACAGGGAGGTAGAACTGAAGCTTTCTTT.

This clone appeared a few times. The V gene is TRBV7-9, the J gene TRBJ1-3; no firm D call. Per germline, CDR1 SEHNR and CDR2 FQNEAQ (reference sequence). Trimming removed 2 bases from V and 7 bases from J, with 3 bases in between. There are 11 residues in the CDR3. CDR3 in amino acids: CASSLRNTIYF. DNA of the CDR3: TGTGCCAGCAGCTTACGGAACACCATATATTTT.

This CDR3 is CASSQWACGGGVAGELFF. The CDR3 nucleotides read TGTGCCAGCAGCCAATGGGCTTGCGGGGGGGGCGTGGCCGGGGAGCTGTTTTTT. The chain couples TRBV3-1 (or the pseudogene TRBV3-2) to TRBJ2-2; TRBD2 matches at 9 bases. The CDR3 has 18 residues. Germline loops: CDR1 LGHDT, CDR2 YNNKEL (reference sequence). The V gene end was trimmed by 2 bases and the J gene end by 6 bases; junction bases not matched to a gene: 13.

The CDR3: CASSPETGNYGYTF. CDR3 nucleotides: TGTGCCAGCTCACCAGAGACTGGGAACTATGGCTACACCTTC. This chain connects TRBV18 to TRBJ1-2; D remains ambiguous. The CDR3 runs to 14 residues. The germline CDR1 and CDR2 sequences are KGHSH and LQKENI. V lost 2 bases and J lost 2, with 9 bases in between.

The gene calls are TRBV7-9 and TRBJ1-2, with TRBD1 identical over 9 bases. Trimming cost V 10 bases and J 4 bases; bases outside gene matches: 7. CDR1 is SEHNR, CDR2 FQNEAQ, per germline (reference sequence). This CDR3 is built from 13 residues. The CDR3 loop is CAMTDRGLYGYTF. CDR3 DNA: TGTGCCATGACGGACAGGGGCCTCTATGGCTACACCTTC.

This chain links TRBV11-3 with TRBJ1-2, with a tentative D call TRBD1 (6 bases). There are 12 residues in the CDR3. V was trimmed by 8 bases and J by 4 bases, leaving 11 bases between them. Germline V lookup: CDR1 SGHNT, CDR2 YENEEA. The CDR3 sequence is CASGQTFYGYTF. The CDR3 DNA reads TGTGCCAGCGGACAGACTTTCTATGGCTACACCTTC.

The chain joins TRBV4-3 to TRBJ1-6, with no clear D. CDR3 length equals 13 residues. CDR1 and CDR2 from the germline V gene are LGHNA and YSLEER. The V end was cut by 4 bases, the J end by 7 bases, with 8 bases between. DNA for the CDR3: TGCGCCAGCAGCCCGACTATAAATTCACCCCTCCACTTT. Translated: CASSPTINSPLHF.

The CDR3 loop reads CASSLVGGGTSYEQYF. CDR3 nucleotides: TGCGCCAGCAGCTTGGTGGGCGGGGGGACCTCCTACGAGCAGTACTTC. The chain recombines TRBV5-1 with TRBJ2-7; TRBD2 matches 8 bases. This CDR3 has 16 amino acids. After removal of 0 bases from V and 0 bases from J, the junction contained 5 bases not matched to a gene. Germline CDR1 reads SGHRS; CDR2 reads YFSETQ.

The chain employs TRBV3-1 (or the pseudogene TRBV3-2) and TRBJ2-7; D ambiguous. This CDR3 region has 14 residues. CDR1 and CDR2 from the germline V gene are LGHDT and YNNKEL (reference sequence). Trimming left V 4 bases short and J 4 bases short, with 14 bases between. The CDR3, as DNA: TGTGCCAGCAGCCGAACAGAACTGACGTACGAGCAGTACTTC. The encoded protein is CASSRTELTYEQYF.